This T cell receptor (beta chain) comes out of a study of cytomegalovirus exposure and HLA in healthy donors. The repertoire was sequenced with immunoSEQ multiplex PCR; TCRdb's copy has only in-frame clones and lacks some. This sample carries 50,000 to 80,000 clones, 85% to 95% of them seen once, and the ten largest clones take roughly 6.3%. This clone was seen once. CDR3 size: 18 residues. With 0 bases removed from V and 1 base from J, the gap between germline ends came to 16 bases. CDR1 and CDR2 from the germline V gene are LNHDA and SQIVND (reference sequence). This chain joins TRBV19 and TRBJ1-5, with D perhaps matching TRBD1 (5 bases). This TCR was sampled from a woman under 30 in good health and CMV-seropositive. The sample consisted of PBMCs. CDR3 sequence reads: CASSIDLYGQGSNQPQHF. The DNA of the CDR3 is TGTGCCAGTAGTATAGATTTATATGGGCAGGGCAGCAATCAGCCCCAGCATTTT.